The 21 T cell receptor beta chains in this list originate from one sample, sequenced in a study of blood T cell repertoires in COVID-19. The assay was immunoSEQ multiplex PCR, and TCRdb's table has in-frame clones only and misses some. This sample carries 300,000 to 400,000 clones, roughly 90% of them seen once, and the ten largest clones take around 8.9%. Sample: peripheral blood. These receptor sequences come from a young man with COVID-19, enrolled during active disease.

V and J are TRBV9 and TRBJ2-2; D might be TRBD2 (5 bases). The CDR3 is made up of 17 amino acids. Looked up from germline, CDR1 is SGDLS and CDR2 is YYNGEE. V lost 0 bases, J lost 2 bases, and 14 bases lay in between. CDR3 sequence reads: CASSVARFTGNTGELFF. DNA of the CDR3: TGTGCCAGCAGCGTAGCTAGGTTCACGGGAAACACCGGGGAGCTGTTTTTT.

This clone appeared once. The V call is TRBV6-5, the J call TRBJ1-1; D possibly corresponds to TRBD1 (6 bases). The germline V gene has CDR1 MNHEY and CDR2 SVGAGI. The CDR3 is 11 residues long. Trimming left V 8 bases short and J 8 bases short, with 12 bases between. The CDR3 DNA follows: TGTGCCAGCGAGGGGGGGCTCGAAGCTTTCTTT. Translation: CASEGGLEAFF.

This clone was detected a few times. As DNA, the CDR3 is TGTGCCAGTAGTATCGGACAGGGAGGTGTTGAGCAGTTCTTC. Translated: CASSIGQGGVEQFF. The V gene is TRBV19, the J gene TRBJ2-1; 8 bases align to TRBD1. V gave up 3 bases and J gave up 9 bases; unmatched junction bases: 7. Germline V gene lookup returns CDR1 LNHDA and CDR2 SQIVND (reference sequence). CDR3 length equals 14 residues.

The V call is TRBV5-1, the J call TRBJ1-2, with 7 bases fitting TRBD1. This CDR3 is 14 amino acids long. V shed 3 bases and J 0 bases; nucleotides not matched to a gene: 2. Germline V gives CDR1 SGHRS, CDR2 YFSETQ. Written as DNA, the CDR3 is TGCGCCAGCAGCTCAGGGGGACCTAACTATGGCTACACCTTC. Protein product: CASSSGGPNYGYTF. Looking up the rest from reference TRBV5-1 and TRBJ1-2 gives the full variable domain: KAGVTQTPRYLIKTRGQQVTLSCSPISGHRSVSWYQQTPGQGLQFLFEYFSETQRNKGNFPGRFSGRQFSNSRSEMNVSTLELGDSALYLCASSSGGPNYGYTFGSGTRLTVV.

The CDR3 here is CASSSSGTQETQYF. In DNA, the CDR3 is TGTGCCAGCAGTTCTAGCGGGACGCAAGAGACCCAGTACTTC. The V call is TRBV7-2, the J call TRBJ2-5; 9 bases are a match to TRBD2. CDR1 and CDR2 (germline): SGHTA, FQGNSA. The CDR3 sequence is 14 residues long. The V gene end was trimmed by 6 bases and the J gene end by 2 bases; junction bases not matched to a gene: 4.

J is TRBJ2-2 and V is TRBV11-1; a possible D gene is TRBD2 (6 bases). V gave up 5 bases and J gave up 7 bases, with 14 bases separating them. The CDR3 is 14 residues long. Germline CDR1 reads SGHAT; CDR2 reads FQDESV (reference sequence). CDR3 DNA sequence: TGTGCCAGCAGCACCGGCAGGGAGGTCGGGGAGCTGTTTTTT. Its protein product is CASSTGREVGELFF. The full variable domain, in which reference TRBV11-1 and TRBJ2-2 provide the parts outside the CDR3, is EAEVAQSPRYKITEKSQAVAFWCDPISGHATLYWYRQILGQGPELLVQFQDESVVDDSQLPKDRFSAERLKGVDSTLKIQPAELGDSAMYLCASSTGREVGELFFGEGSRLTVL.

CDR3 DNA: TGTGCCAGCAGCTTGGGGGGACTGGGAGACTATGGCTACACCTTC. This translates into CASSLGGLGDYGYTF. The rearrangement uses TRBV5-4 and TRBJ1-2; weak D call: TRBD1 (5 bases). CDR1 and CDR2 from the germline V gene are SGHNT and YYREEE (reference sequence). Trimming removed 0 bases from V and 3 bases from J, with 12 bases in between. CDR3 length: 15 amino acids. Full variable domain (rest looked up from reference TRBV5-4 and TRBJ1-2): ETGVTQSPTHLIKTRGQQVTLRCSSQSGHNTVSWYQQALGQGPQFIFQYYREEENGRGNFPPRFSGLQFPNYSSELNVNALELDDSALYLCASSLGGLGDYGYTFGSGTRLTVV.

This sequence joins TRBV7-8 and TRBJ1-5; no clear D gene. V was pared by 1 base and J by 3 bases, with 7 bases between. The CDR3 contains 14 residues. Germline CDR1 and CDR2: SGHVS and FQNEAQ. The CDR3 spells CASSLGPYNQPQHF. Here the CDR3 DNA reads TGTGCCAGCAGCTTAGGCCCCTACAATCAGCCCCAGCATTTT.

The chain carries TRBV3-1 (or the pseudogene TRBV3-2) and TRBJ1-2; no clear D. Germline CDR1 is LGHDT and CDR2 is YNNKEL (reference sequence). V was shortened by 3 bases and J by 3 bases, with 5 bases between the two germline ends. The CDR3 is made up of 12 amino acids. The CDR3 sequence is CASSHPDYGYTF. The DNA for the CDR3 is TGTGCCAGCAGCCATCCAGACTATGGCTACACCTTC.

V gene TRBV2 combines with J gene TRBJ1-6; 7 nucleotides agree with TRBD1. Germline-derived CDR1 and CDR2 are SNHLY and FYNNEI. The ends lost 7 bases at V and 5 bases at J; junction bases unmatched: 5. This CDR3 has 14 amino acids. As DNA, the CDR3 is TGTGCCAGCAAGACCGGGACAGATAATTCACCCCTCCACTTT. Translated, it gives CASKTGTDNSPLHF.

This clone was seen once. This rearrangement joins TRBV15 to TRBJ2-1, with D perhaps matching TRBD1 (6 bases). CDR3 size: 16 residues. The V end was cut by 2 bases, the J end by 0 bases, with 11 bases between. The germline CDR1 and CDR2 sequences are LNHNV and YYDKDF (reference sequence). The CDR3 coding sequence is TGTGCCACCAGCAGATCAACAGGGAGCTCCTACAATGAGCAGTTCTTC. Translation: CATSRSTGSSYNEQFF. The whole variable domain, filled in from reference TRBV15 and TRBJ2-1, reads DAMVIQNPRYQVTQFGKPVTLSCSQTLNHNVMYWYQQKSSQAPKLLFHYYDKDFNNEADTPDNFQSRRPNTSFCFLDIRSPGLGDTAMYLCATSRSTGSSYNEQFFGPGTRLTVL.

This chain uses TRBV28 with TRBJ2-7; 7 bases are a match to TRBD1. The CDR3 runs 16 residues. Germline assignment: CDR1 MDHEN and CDR2 SYDVKM. J was trimmed by 3 bases and V by 8 bases; bases with no gene match: 16. The CDR3 nucleotides read TGTGCCAGCGGGGACGTAGACAGGGTGACTGACTACGAGCAGTACTTC. This encodes CASGDVDRVTDYEQYF.

The V gene is TRBV30, the J gene TRBJ2-1; a weak D match, TRBD2 (5 bases). V gave up 0 bases and J gave up 6 bases, with 6 bases separating them. Germline V lookup: CDR1 GTSNPN, CDR2 SVGIG (reference sequence). This CDR3 comprises 12 residues. Written as DNA, the CDR3 is TGTGCCTGGAGTGTACTAGGCAATGAGCAGTTCTTC. It encodes CAWSVLGNEQFF.

The CDR3: CASSQPGEQPQHF. DNA of the CDR3: TGCGCCAGCAGCCAACCAGGGGAACAGCCCCAGCATTTT. The rearrangement joins TRBV4-3 to TRBJ1-5; TRBD1 might be the D (6 bases). V lost 2 bases to trimming and J lost 7 bases, with 9 bases between them. Germline V gives CDR1 LGHNA, CDR2 YSLEER. This CDR3 is 13 amino acids long.

The chain joins TRBV4-2 to TRBJ2-1; 8 bases are shared with TRBD1. The CDR3 is 14 amino acids. V lost 5 bases and J lost 8; bases outside the gene matches: 8. Germline CDR1 and CDR2: LGHNA and YNFKEQ. CDR3 loop: CASSSWTGMDEQFF. Here the CDR3 DNA reads TGTGCCAGCAGCTCCTGGACAGGGATGGATGAGCAGTTCTTC.

This clone was seen just once. The rearrangement joins TRBV25-1 to TRBJ1-4; D is unclear. Per germline, CDR1 MGHDK and CDR2 SYGVNS. V lost 6 bases, J lost 4 bases, and 18 bases lay in between. CDR3 size: 16 residues. Written as DNA, the CDR3 is TGTGCCAGCAGATCGACGGACGGGAGTTTTAATGAAAAACTGTTTTTT. Protein product: CASRSTDGSFNEKLFF.

This sequence joins TRBV21-1 and TRBJ2-5; the table's D call, TRBD1, was not checked against the DNA. TRBV21-1 corresponds to a pseudogene. The CDR3 sequence is 16 residues long. The CDR3 sequence: CASSRKTGVRGETQYF. The CDR3 coding sequence is TGTGCCAGCAGCAGAAAAACAGGGGTACGGGGAGAGACCCAGTACTTC.

This clone has more than one count but fewer than ten. J is TRBJ2-2 and V is TRBV9; tentative D call: TRBD1 (5 bases). V was clipped by 10 bases and J by 7 bases, with 17 bases between them. CDR3 length: 13 residues. Germline V CDR1 and CDR2: SGDLS, YYNGEE. The CDR3 loop reads CASGSQGGGELFF. For the CDR3, the DNA is TGTGCCTCGGGCAGCCAGGGCGGCGGGGAGCTGTTTTTT.

The chain joins TRBV7-6 to TRBJ2-1; 12 bases are shared with TRBD2. Germline lookup yields CDR1 SGHVS and CDR2 FNYEAQ. The CDR3 spans 17 residues. The ends lost 2 bases at V and 8 bases at J; junction bases unmatched: 10. In DNA, the CDR3 is TGTGCCAGCAGCTTATTGTCTAGCGGGAGGGGGCCGGATGAGCAGTTCTTC. Amino acids: CASSLLSSGRGPDEQFF.

This chain joins TRBV13 and TRBJ2-1; tentative D call: TRBD2 (6 bases). The V gene lost 5 bases and the J gene lost 7 bases, with 21 bases spanning the gap. The CDR3 sequence is 16 residues long. Germline V CDR1 and CDR2: PRHDT, FYEKMQ (reference sequence). CDR3 loop: CASSVRRGSYGNEQFF. Here the CDR3 DNA reads TGTGCCAGCAGCGTAAGGAGGGGCTCATACGGTAATGAGCAGTTCTTC.

The chain uses TRBV5-1 and TRBJ2-1, with TRBD2 matching 10 bases. CDR1 is SGHRS and CDR2 is YFSETQ in the germline V gene. CDR3 length equals 14 residues. Unmatched junction bases numbered 9, after V lost 4 bases and J lost 11 bases. CDR3 protein: CASSIGSGRVKQFF. In DNA, the CDR3 is TGCGCCAGCAGCATTGGGAGCGGGAGGGTCAAGCAGTTCTTC.